This T cell receptor beta chain was identified during a study of blood T cells in healthy people across ages. The overall study: Template switching retrieved approximately one barcoded beta molecule for each two T cells.

The CDR3 is made up of 16 amino acids. Germline V gives CDR1 SGHRS, CDR2 YFSETQ. Whole-study results and caveats: Older individuals had lower TCR beta diversity per million T cells (the decline was roughly linear).

Remarks on this clonotype: The antigen is not known.

Then a second PCR, running roughly 7 to 11 cycles, was carried out with a sample-barcoded 5' primer and a J-beta primer mix. Each cDNA molecule received a tag from a template-switch adaptor that had 12 random nucleotides. Each CDR3 protein is one row after TCRdb ran MiXCR on the 5' RACE reads. This sample has about 1.6 million distinct CDR3 sequences; around 35% occur once, and the top ten carry over 9%. Isolating PBMCs gave at least 6 million of these cells per sample. The source material was blood. This clonotype originated in a woman aged 25 to 39 in good health. This chain connects TRBV5-1 to TRBJ2-5, with D perhaps TRBD2 (6 bases). The better agreement between TRBJ2-7 and the DNA end casts doubt on the J call. CDR3: CASSLVGGLVIYEQYF. The CDR3 DNA sequence: TGCGCCAGCAGCTTGGTGGGGGGACTGGTAATCTACGAGCAGTACTTC.